The 12 T cell receptor beta chains below were found in one sample sequenced in a study of blood T cell repertoires in COVID-19. This table comes from immunoSEQ multiplex PCR, and its TCRdb copy is limited to in-frame clones, with some not included. This sample carries over 200,000 clones, about four fifths of them seen once, and the ten largest clones take around 8.9%. The sequencing input was peripheral blood. These TCRs come from a man aged 35 to 55 with active or convalescent COVID-19.

The table lists this clone with a count of one. V and J are TRBV7-8 and TRBJ2-7; 15 nucleotides match TRBD2. The V gene end was trimmed by 4 bases and the J gene end by 6 bases; junction bases not matched to a gene: 7. From germline, CDR1 is SGHVS and CDR2 FQNEAQ. This CDR3 region has 16 residues. CDR3 in DNA: TGTGCCAGCAGCTGGGCGACGGGACTAGCGGGAGGCGAGCAGTACTTC. It is translated as CASSWATGLAGGEQYF.

The CDR3 region is CASSQDRVITEAFF. In DNA form, the CDR3 reads TGTGCCAGCTCACAAGACAGGGTGATCACTGAAGCTTTCTTT. This chain connects TRBV18 to TRBJ1-1, with 7 nucleotides matching TRBD1. The V gene end was trimmed by 4 bases and the J gene end by 4 bases; junction bases not matched to a gene: 6. The CDR3 length is 14 residues. Germline V gene sequence: CDR1 KGHSH, CDR2 LQKENI.

CDR3 sequence: CASSDRGMSEKLFF. Here the CDR3 DNA reads TGTGCCAGCAGCGACAGGGGGATGAGTGAAAAACTGTTTTTT. The V call is TRBV3-1 (or the pseudogene TRBV3-2), the J call TRBJ1-4; 9 bases match TRBD1. The CDR3 has 14 amino acids. Germline V gene lookup returns CDR1 LGHDT and CDR2 YNNKEL (reference sequence). V trimming: 5 bases; J trimming: 7 bases; junction bases outside the gene matches: 5.

The chain has TRBV12-5 and TRBJ2-7; tentative D call: TRBD1 (6 bases). The CDR3 totals 15 residues. The germline V gene encodes CDR1 LGHNT and CDR2 FRNRAP. Trimming took off 1 base at V and 2 bases at J, with 12 bases between the two ends. CDR3 sequence (DNA): TGTGCTAGTGGTTTGGGGACAGTGGGACCCTACGAGCAGTACTTC. Translation: CASGLGTVGPYEQYF.

The chain recombines TRBV24-1 with TRBJ1-1; 7 positions match TRBD1. Germline V gene lookup returns CDR1 KGHDR and CDR2 SFDVKD. Trimming removed 1 base from V and 7 bases from J; junction bases left unmatched: 2. The CDR3 covers 13 residues. The CDR3 loop reads CATSDFSGGEAFF. Written as DNA, the CDR3 is TGTGCCACCAGTGATTTTTCAGGGGGTGAAGCTTTCTTT.

The chain couples TRBV5-1 to TRBJ1-1; a possible D gene is TRBD1 (5 bases). The germline V gene has CDR1 SGHRS and CDR2 YFSETQ. The V gene lost 5 bases and the J gene lost 1 base, with 12 bases spanning the gap. CDR3 length equals 14 residues. CDR3 sequence reads: CASRIFTGNTEAFF. Written as DNA, the CDR3 is TGCGCCAGCAGAATCTTTACAGGGAACACTGAAGCTTTCTTT.

The J gene is TRBJ1-1, the V gene TRBV6-5; D gene uncertain. With 6 bases removed from V and 4 bases from J, the gap between germline ends came to 15 bases. The CDR3 loop spans 14 amino acids. Germline CDR1 and CDR2: MNHEY and SVGAGI. The DNA of the CDR3 is TGTGCCAGCAGCCCCGTGGGGAGGCCCACTGAAGCTTTCTTT. It yields the protein CASSPVGRPTEAFF.

The chain links TRBV11-2 to TRBJ2-7; D might be TRBD1 (5 bases). Germline values: CDR1 SGHAT, CDR2 FQNNGV. The V end was cut by 5 bases, the J end by 2 bases, with 16 bases between. The CDR3 loop spans 15 amino acids. The CDR3 sequence is CASSPGIATPYEQYF. CDR3 nucleotides: TGTGCCAGCAGCCCAGGGATAGCCACCCCCTACGAGCAGTACTTC.

The V call is TRBV19, the J call TRBJ2-5; TRBD2 matches at 13 bases. This CDR3 is 15 amino acids long. CDR1 and CDR2 from the germline V gene are LNHDA and SQIVND (reference sequence). Germline trimming cut 4 bases from V and 4 bases from J; bases unmatched to any gene: 3. The CDR3: CASSRTSGSLETQYF. The CDR3 DNA is TGTGCCAGTAGTAGGACTAGCGGGAGCTTAGAGACCCAGTACTTC.

V gene TRBV19 combines with J gene TRBJ1-4; D ambiguous. V dropped 7 bases and J dropped 0 bases, with 6 bases sitting between them. From germline, CDR1 is LNHDA and CDR2 SQIVND (reference sequence). The CDR3 is made up of 13 amino acids. Here the CDR3 reads CASTIATNEKLFF. CDR3 nucleotides: TGTGCCAGTACGATAGCAACTAATGAAAAACTGTTTTTT.

As to this clone: The same CDR3 also results from other DNA sequences found in this sample. In DNA, the CDR3 is TGTGCCAGCAGCCTAGGACAGGGAAACACCATATATTTT. Residues: CASSLGQGNTIYF. The J gene is TRBJ1-3, the V gene TRBV7-9, with D possibly TRBD1 on 6 matching bases. With 5 bases removed from V and 4 bases from J, the gap between germline ends came to 9 bases. The CDR3 contains 13 residues. The germline V gene encodes CDR1 SEHNR and CDR2 FQNEAQ (reference sequence).

The V and J genes are TRBV5-4 and TRBJ1-3, with D uncertain. Germline CDR1 is SGHNT and CDR2 is YYREEE (reference sequence). This CDR3 has 13 residues. V was pared by 4 bases and J by 3 bases, with 8 bases between. The chain's CDR3 is CASSREVGNTIYF. The CDR3 DNA sequence: TGTGCCAGCAGCCGGGAGGTTGGAAACACCATATATTTT.